A single sample is the source of the 32 T cell receptor beta chains below, sequenced in a study of control samples from healthy donors and cancer patients (dated by TCRdb to the early 2020s). Libraries came from the immunoSEQ multiplex PCR assay. TCRdb took over this immuneACCESS table, retaining in-frame rearrangements with V and J assigned. Such tables are incomplete; in checked studies, under half of the missing clones stem from an unresolved V gene, and the remainder is unexplained. This sample lists approximately 170,000 clones; around nine tenths were detected once. The ten largest clones capture 0.68% of the sample. Sequencing was done on a sample of blood. These receptors were taken from a woman aged 25 to 39 in good health.

The chain joins TRBV2 to TRBJ2-3, with 7 positions matching TRBD2. The CDR3 is 14 amino acids. The V segment lost 6 bases and the J segment 5 bases; nucleotides outside the gene matches: 8. Germline assignment: CDR1 SNHLY and CDR2 FYNNEI. CDR3 residues: CASSPGTMVDTQYF. In DNA, the CDR3 is TGTGCCAGCAGCCCCGGGACTATGGTAGATACGCAGTATTTT. Filled out from reference TRBV2 and TRBJ2-3, the complete variable domain reads EPEVTQTPSHQVTQMGQEVILRCVPISNHLYFYWYRQILGQKVEFLVSFYNNEISEKSEIFDDQFSVERPDGSNFTLKIRSTKLEDSAMYFCASSPGTMVDTQYFGPGTRLTVL.

This clone occurred once. The rearrangement links TRBV6-2 or TRBV6-3 to TRBJ2-1; D remains unclear. Germline V CDR1 and CDR2: MNHEY, SVGEGT. Trimming stripped 0 bases from V and 8 bases from J, with 8 bases between. This CDR3 contains 13 residues. The CDR3 is CASSYSPGHEQFF. Here the CDR3 DNA reads TGTGCCAGCAGTTACTCTCCGGGCCATGAGCAGTTCTTC.

This chain links TRBV4-1 with TRBJ2-1; D unclear. The CDR3 has 14 residues. The V end lost 6 bases, the J end lost 7 bases, and 16 bases lay between the germline ends. Per the germline V gene, CDR1 is MGHRA and CDR2 is YSYEKL. The CDR3 DNA reads TGCGCCAGCAGAGACCCCAAGGGTCGGAATGAGCAGTTCTTC. Its translation is CASRDPKGRNEQFF.

The chain is built from TRBV28 and TRBJ2-2; D is uncertain. CDR1 is MDHEN and CDR2 is SYDVKM in the germline V gene. CDR3 length: 11 amino acids. The V and J ends lost 10 bases and 6 bases respectively, with 9 bases between them. CDR3 DNA sequence: TGTGCCACCCGTTTGTCCGGGGAGCTGTTTTTT. Encoded protein: CATRLSGELFF.

In the case of this clone: Other DNA sequences in this specimen translate into the identical CDR3. This chain links TRBV19 with TRBJ1-1; D ambiguous. The germline gives CDR1 LNHDA, CDR2 SQIVND (reference sequence). This CDR3 has 13 amino acids. V lost 3 bases, J lost 3 bases, and 8 bases lay in between. The CDR3 nucleotides read TGTGCCAGTAGTATCAGAAGTGACACTGAAGCTTTCTTT. Translating gives CASSIRSDTEAFF.

This chain joins TRBV5-5 and TRBJ1-5, with D perhaps matching TRBD1 (6 bases). Germline loops: CDR1 SGHKS, CDR2 YYEKEE (reference sequence). The ends were cut back, 4 bases at V and 3 bases at J, with 11 bases in the middle. The CDR3 runs 14 residues. This CDR3 is CASSPTGFNQPQHF. CDR3 coding DNA: TGTGCCAGCAGCCCCACAGGGTTCAATCAGCCCCAGCATTTT.

This clone was recorded once. The chain carries TRBV27 and TRBJ1-4; 7 bases align to TRBD1. The germline V gene has CDR1 MNHEY and CDR2 SMNVEV (reference sequence). Trimming removed 2 bases from V and 8 bases from J; junction bases left unmatched: 5. The CDR3 loop spans 14 amino acids. As DNA, the CDR3 is TGTGCCAGCAGTTTAAGGGCAGGGGGGGAAAAACTGTTTTTT. Its protein product is CASSLRAGGEKLFF.

The chain carries TRBV28 and TRBJ1-1; D remains ambiguous. Per the germline V gene, CDR1 is MDHEN and CDR2 is SYDVKM. Trimming removed 4 bases at V and 1 base at J, with 13 bases between. The CDR3 extends over 15 amino acids. The CDR3 nucleotides read TGTGCCAGCAGTTCGGGCCGAAGCTGGAACACTGAAGCTTTCTTT. The encoded protein is CASSSGRSWNTEAFF.

The genes are TRBV2 and TRBJ1-2; 7 nucleotides agree with TRBD1. Trimming removed 5 bases from V and 4 bases from J; junction bases left unmatched: 7. The CDR3 consists of 14 residues. Germline V gene lookup returns CDR1 SNHLY and CDR2 FYNNEI. CDR3 region: CASSPSGGTYGYTF. In nucleotides, the CDR3 is TGTGCCAGCAGTCCGTCAGGGGGAACCTATGGCTACACCTTC.

This chain uses TRBV2 with TRBJ2-1, with TRBD2 matching 8 bases. Germline V CDR1 and CDR2: SNHLY, FYNNEI. The CDR3 runs 15 residues. V trimming: 3 bases; J trimming: 1 base; junction bases outside the gene matches: 2. The CDR3 region is CASSEERESYNEQFF. For the CDR3, the DNA is TGTGCCAGCAGTGAGGAGCGGGAGTCCTACAATGAGCAGTTCTTC.

This clone was counted only a few times. The genes are TRBV5-4 and TRBJ2-7, with TRBD2 matching over 8 bases. This CDR3 region has 14 residues. Germline loops: CDR1 SGHNT, CDR2 YYREEE (reference sequence). V lost 3 bases to trimming and J lost 3 bases; unmatched junction nucleotides: 5. This CDR3 reads CASSSGTRIYEQYF. CDR3 coding DNA: TGTGCCAGCAGCTCTGGGACTAGAATCTACGAGCAGTACTTC. The whole variable domain, filled in from reference TRBV5-4 and TRBJ2-7, reads ETGVTQSPTHLIKTRGQQVTLRCSSQSGHNTVSWYQQALGQGPQFIFQYYREEENGRGNFPPRFSGLQFPNYSSELNVNALELDDSALYLCASSSGTRIYEQYFGPGTRLTVT.

The chain employs TRBV5-1 and TRBJ1-3; no firm D call. The V gene's germline CDR1 is SGHRS and CDR2 YFSETQ. The V and J ends lost 4 bases and 3 bases respectively, with 5 bases between them. CDR3 length: 12 residues. The CDR3 is CASSDIGNTIYF. In DNA form, the CDR3 reads TGCGCCAGCAGCGACATTGGAAACACCATATATTTT.

CDR3 protein: CASASLQRHSGNTIYF. DNA of the CDR3: TGTGCCAGCGCCTCGCTCCAGCGCCACTCTGGAAACACCATATATTTT. The J gene is TRBJ1-3, the V gene TRBV28; D is unclear. CDR1 is MDHEN and CDR2 is SYDVKM in the germline V gene. The CDR3 loop spans 16 amino acids. Trimming took 8 bases from V and 0 from J, leaving 17 bases between them.

V gene TRBV4-2 combines with J gene TRBJ1-2, with TRBD1 as a possible D gene (5 bases). Germline-derived CDR1 and CDR2 are LGHNA and YNFKEQ. V was trimmed by 0 bases and J by 7 bases, leaving 15 bases between them. The CDR3 runs 15 residues. CDR3 in amino acids: CASSQDRGTGRGYTF. The CDR3 DNA reads as TGTGCCAGCAGCCAAGATCGTGGGACCGGGCGTGGCTACACCTTC.

The rearrangement uses TRBV28 and TRBJ2-7; possible D gene TRBD1, 5 bases. Trimming took 8 bases from V and 4 from J, leaving 15 bases between them. CDR1 is MDHEN, CDR2 SYDVKM, per germline. The CDR3 is made up of 13 amino acids. The CDR3 DNA reads TGTGCCAGCGGACCGGCAGGGTGGTACGAGCAGTACTTC. This gives the protein CASGPAGWYEQYF. Based on the CDR3 plus reference TRBV28 and TRBJ2-7, the full variable domain is DVKVTQSSRYLVKRTGEKVFLECVQDMDHENMFWYRQDPGLGLRLIYFSYDVKMKEKGDIPEGYSVSREKKERFSLILESASTNQTSMYLCASGPAGWYEQYFGPGTRLTVT.

The chain carries TRBV7-2 and TRBJ2-3, with D unresolved. Trimming stripped 5 bases from V and 5 bases from J, with 14 bases between. The CDR3 contains 14 residues. CDR1 and CDR2 from the germline V gene are SGHTA and FQGNSA. The CDR3 loop is CASSPPSSGDTQYF. CDR3 nucleotides: TGTGCCAGCAGCCCCCCCAGCAGTGGAGATACGCAGTATTTT.

The V call is TRBV7-8, the J call TRBJ2-5; D is ambiguous. This CDR3 comprises 13 residues. V was pared by 4 bases and J by 5 bases, with 11 bases between. CDR1 is SGHVS, CDR2 FQNEAQ, per germline. CDR3 nucleotide sequence: TGTGCCAGCAGCTCCTTACCATGGGAGACCCAGTACTTC. Protein sequence: CASSSLPWETQYF. Full variable domain (rest looked up from reference TRBV7-8 and TRBJ2-5): GAGVSQSPRYKVAKRGQDVALRCDPISGHVSLFWYQQALGQGPEFLTYFQNEAQLDKSGLPSDRFFAERPEGSVSTLKIQRTQQEDSAVYLCASSSLPWETQYFGPGTRLLVL.

This chain uses TRBV28 with TRBJ1-3; D is unclear. CDR3 length equals 14 residues. The germline V gene has CDR1 MDHEN and CDR2 SYDVKM. Trimming left V 3 bases short and J 3 bases short, with 9 bases between. DNA for the CDR3: TGTGCCAGCAGTTTCTTGGTTAATGGAAACACCATATATTTT. Translating it yields CASSFLVNGNTIYF.

V gene TRBV18 combines with J gene TRBJ1-1, with D possibly being TRBD1 (6 bases). Germline-derived CDR1 and CDR2 are KGHSH and LQKENI. This CDR3 contains 14 residues. Between the trimmed V and J ends, which lost 3 bases and 8 bases, there was a span of 16 bases. As DNA, the CDR3 is TGTGCCAGCTCACCGTCTGCGGGGGGCGGAGAAGCTTTCTTT. Protein: CASSPSAGGGEAFF.

The chain employs TRBV24-1 and TRBJ1-5; the D gene is possibly TRBD1 (5 bases). The CDR3 extends over 16 amino acids. CDR1 and CDR2 (germline): KGHDR, SFDVKD. Trimming cost V 2 bases and J 4 bases, with 14 bases left between them. In DNA, the CDR3 is TGTGCCACCAGTGATTCGCAGGGCGGGAGGAATCAGCCCCAGCATTTT. Amino acid sequence: CATSDSQGGRNQPQHF.

This chain connects TRBV28 to TRBJ1-2, with no clear D. This CDR3 spans 13 amino acids. V was pared by 4 bases and J by 4 bases, with 10 bases between. Germline CDR1 reads MDHEN; CDR2 reads SYDVKM. CDR3 protein: CASSSDQFYGYTF. The CDR3 nucleotides read TGTGCCAGCAGTTCGGATCAGTTCTATGGCTACACCTTC.

The chain joins TRBV2 to TRBJ1-1; a weak D match, TRBD1 (5 bases). The germline V gene encodes CDR1 SNHLY and CDR2 FYNNEI. V was clipped by 8 bases and J by 6 bases, with 19 bases between them. The length of the CDR3 is 14 residues. CDR3 nucleotide sequence: TGTGCCAGCTCGGGGTTAGAGGGGATGGCTGAAGCTTTCTTT. It codes for CASSGLEGMAEAFF.

This clone occurred once. The chain couples TRBV7-3 to TRBJ2-1, with D hard to call. The ends were cut back, 0 bases at V and 6 bases at J, with 6 bases in the middle. The CDR3 length is 13 residues. The germline gives CDR1 SGHTA, CDR2 FQGTGA. CDR3 nucleotides: TGTGCCAGCAGCTTAACGACGTTCAATGAGCAGTTCTTC. Translated: CASSLTTFNEQFF. Full variable domain (outside the CDR3, taken from reference TRBV7-3 and TRBJ2-1): GAGVSQTPSNKVTEKGKYVELRCDPISGHTALYWYRQSLGQGPEFLIYFQGTGAADDSGLPNDRFFAVRPEGSVSTLKIQRTERGDSAVYLCASSLTTFNEQFFGPGTRLTVL.

The chain recombines TRBV10-3 with TRBJ2-7; D perhaps matches TRBD2 (5 bases). Per the germline V gene, CDR1 is ENHRY and CDR2 is SYGVKD. The CDR3 loop spans 14 amino acids. V was cut by 0 bases and J by 2 bases, with 8 bases left in between. The CDR3 loop reads CAISESTGTYEQYF. The CDR3 DNA is TGTGCCATCAGTGAGTCGACGGGGACCTACGAGCAGTACTTC.

This rearrangement joins TRBV6-6 to TRBJ1-1, with TRBD1 as a possible D gene (5 bases). The CDR3 loop spans 12 amino acids. Trimming shortened V by 4 bases and J by 4 bases, and 7 bases separated the two germline ends. CDR1 is MNHNY and CDR2 is SVGAGI in the germline V gene (reference sequence). CDR3 DNA sequence: TGTGCCAGCAGTTCAGGGCCCACTGAAGCTTTCTTT. Protein product: CASSSGPTEAFF.

The chain links TRBV9 to TRBJ2-2, with TRBD1 identical over 8 bases. Germline assignment: CDR1 SGDLS and CDR2 YYNGEE. Losses at the gene ends were 4 bases for V and 6 bases for J; bases not matched to a gene: 17. This CDR3 contains 18 residues. The CDR3 DNA is TGTGCCAGCAGCTCCCGGCCCCTTCAGGGGGCGGGCGCCGGGGAGCTGTTTTTT. This translates into CASSSRPLQGAGAGELFF.

CDR3 protein: CASSLAGVNEQYF. The CDR3 region has the DNA TGTGCCAGCAGTTTAGCGGGAGTAAACGAGCAGTACTTC. V and J are TRBV28 and TRBJ2-7, with 7 bases that match TRBD2. The CDR3 spans 13 residues. Germline V gives CDR1 MDHEN, CDR2 SYDVKM. Trimming took 2 bases from V and 5 from J; bases not matched to a gene: 3.

This sequence joins TRBV4-2 and TRBJ2-1, with 7 nucleotides matching TRBD2. Looked up from germline, CDR1 is LGHNA and CDR2 is YNFKEQ. The CDR3 is 18 amino acids. After removal of 0 bases from V and 3 bases from J, the junction contained 11 bases not matched to a gene. The CDR3 region has the DNA TGTGCCAGCAGCCAAGATTCCGGAGGGAGGGGCTTCTACAATGAGCAGTTCTTC. Amino acid sequence: CASSQDSGGRGFYNEQFF.

This sequence joins TRBV28 and TRBJ2-1; a weak D match, TRBD1 (7 bases). CDR3 length: 14 residues. Germline-derived CDR1 and CDR2 are MDHEN and SYDVKM. Trimming pared 8 bases from V and 6 bases from J, leaving 17 bases between. The CDR3 here is CASGRLEGANEQFF. For the CDR3, the DNA is TGTGCCAGCGGACGACTAGAGGGGGCCAATGAGCAGTTCTTC.

The chain has TRBV10-3 and TRBJ2-7; D might be TRBD2 (5 bases). The V gene lost 2 bases and the J gene lost 2 bases, with 34 bases spanning the gap. The germline V gene has CDR1 ENHRY and CDR2 SYGVKD. CDR3 length: 22 residues. Here the CDR3 reads CAISEASSPIESFRAEAYEQYF. The CDR3 nucleotides read TGTGCCATCAGTGAGGCCAGTAGCCCGATCGAGTCTTTCCGGGCGGAGGCCTACGAGCAGTACTTC.

The rearrangement links TRBV4-3 to TRBJ2-3; TRBD1 matches 10 bases. Germline V gives CDR1 LGHNA, CDR2 YSLEER. The CDR3 extends over 15 amino acids. Trimming cost V 5 bases and J 4 bases; bases outside gene matches: 6. CDR3 DNA sequence: TGCGCCAGCAGCTCTCGGACAGGGGGGGCAGATACGCAGTATTTT. This sequence encodes CASSSRTGGADTQYF.

The chain has TRBV24-1 and TRBJ2-2; D is unclear. CDR3 length equals 15 residues. V dropped 3 bases and J dropped 5 bases, with 12 bases sitting between them. Germline loops: CDR1 KGHDR, CDR2 SFDVKD. CDR3 residues: CATSDPRYVTGELFF. CDR3 bases: TGTGCCACCAGTGATCCCCGGTATGTTACCGGGGAGCTGTTTTTT.